This T cell receptor beta chain was sequenced for a study of blood T cells in healthy people across ages. CDR3 size: 14 residues. The V end was cut by 5 bases, the J end by 0 bases, with 13 bases between. CDR1 is DFQATT, CDR2 SNEGSKA, per germline (reference sequence). A word on this clonotype: Its antigen is undetermined.

Healthy Caucasian individuals from Russia aged roughly 6 to 90 were enrolled as donors. The study, taken as a whole, reports: The recorded TCR beta diversity per million T cells decreased in a roughly linear manner with age.

For the second PCR, which ran for 7 to 11 cycles, a sample-barcoded 5' primer and a J-beta primer mix were used. TCRdb independently ran MiXCR on the 5' RACE reads; one entry per CDR3 protein. The sample records 850,000 to 1,100,000 distinct CDR3 sequences, around two fifths being singletons. This clonotype originated in a man between 18 and 29 years old in good health. Material for sequencing was blood. The chain combines TRBV20-1 with TRBJ1-1, with a tentative D call TRBD1 (5 bases). The DNA for the CDR3 is TGCAGTGCTGCAGGGACTTTCATGAACACTGAAGCTTTCTTT. Translated, it gives CSAAGTFMNTEAFF.